One TCR beta chain is described in this entry. Its cognate antigen is unknown. TCRdb's copy holds only in-frame clones and misses some; the assay was immunoSEQ multiplex PCR. The sample shows some 500,000 clones, about 96% of them seen only once. Germline V CDR1 and CDR2: MNHEY, SMNVEV (reference sequence). The CDR3 totals 15 residues. Losses at the gene ends were 7 bases for V and 5 bases for J; bases not matched to a gene: 11. This entry comes from a study of shared clonotypes between healthy human individuals. Notes on the study in general: Generation probabilities of non-shared clonotypes were lower (relative to those shared by all four donors). Researchers found naive subsets generally carried larger estimated richness than memory subsets.

The clonotype originates from a woman aged 30 to 39 in good health. The rearrangement links TRBV27 to TRBJ2-1; 7 bases align to TRBD2. Material: naive CD4+ T cells sorted from blood. The subset here: CD45RA+ positively selected. The CDR3 loop reads CASTSGGLGHNEQFF. CDR3 in DNA: TGTGCCAGCACCTCTGGCGGACTAGGCCACAATGAGCAGTTCTTC.